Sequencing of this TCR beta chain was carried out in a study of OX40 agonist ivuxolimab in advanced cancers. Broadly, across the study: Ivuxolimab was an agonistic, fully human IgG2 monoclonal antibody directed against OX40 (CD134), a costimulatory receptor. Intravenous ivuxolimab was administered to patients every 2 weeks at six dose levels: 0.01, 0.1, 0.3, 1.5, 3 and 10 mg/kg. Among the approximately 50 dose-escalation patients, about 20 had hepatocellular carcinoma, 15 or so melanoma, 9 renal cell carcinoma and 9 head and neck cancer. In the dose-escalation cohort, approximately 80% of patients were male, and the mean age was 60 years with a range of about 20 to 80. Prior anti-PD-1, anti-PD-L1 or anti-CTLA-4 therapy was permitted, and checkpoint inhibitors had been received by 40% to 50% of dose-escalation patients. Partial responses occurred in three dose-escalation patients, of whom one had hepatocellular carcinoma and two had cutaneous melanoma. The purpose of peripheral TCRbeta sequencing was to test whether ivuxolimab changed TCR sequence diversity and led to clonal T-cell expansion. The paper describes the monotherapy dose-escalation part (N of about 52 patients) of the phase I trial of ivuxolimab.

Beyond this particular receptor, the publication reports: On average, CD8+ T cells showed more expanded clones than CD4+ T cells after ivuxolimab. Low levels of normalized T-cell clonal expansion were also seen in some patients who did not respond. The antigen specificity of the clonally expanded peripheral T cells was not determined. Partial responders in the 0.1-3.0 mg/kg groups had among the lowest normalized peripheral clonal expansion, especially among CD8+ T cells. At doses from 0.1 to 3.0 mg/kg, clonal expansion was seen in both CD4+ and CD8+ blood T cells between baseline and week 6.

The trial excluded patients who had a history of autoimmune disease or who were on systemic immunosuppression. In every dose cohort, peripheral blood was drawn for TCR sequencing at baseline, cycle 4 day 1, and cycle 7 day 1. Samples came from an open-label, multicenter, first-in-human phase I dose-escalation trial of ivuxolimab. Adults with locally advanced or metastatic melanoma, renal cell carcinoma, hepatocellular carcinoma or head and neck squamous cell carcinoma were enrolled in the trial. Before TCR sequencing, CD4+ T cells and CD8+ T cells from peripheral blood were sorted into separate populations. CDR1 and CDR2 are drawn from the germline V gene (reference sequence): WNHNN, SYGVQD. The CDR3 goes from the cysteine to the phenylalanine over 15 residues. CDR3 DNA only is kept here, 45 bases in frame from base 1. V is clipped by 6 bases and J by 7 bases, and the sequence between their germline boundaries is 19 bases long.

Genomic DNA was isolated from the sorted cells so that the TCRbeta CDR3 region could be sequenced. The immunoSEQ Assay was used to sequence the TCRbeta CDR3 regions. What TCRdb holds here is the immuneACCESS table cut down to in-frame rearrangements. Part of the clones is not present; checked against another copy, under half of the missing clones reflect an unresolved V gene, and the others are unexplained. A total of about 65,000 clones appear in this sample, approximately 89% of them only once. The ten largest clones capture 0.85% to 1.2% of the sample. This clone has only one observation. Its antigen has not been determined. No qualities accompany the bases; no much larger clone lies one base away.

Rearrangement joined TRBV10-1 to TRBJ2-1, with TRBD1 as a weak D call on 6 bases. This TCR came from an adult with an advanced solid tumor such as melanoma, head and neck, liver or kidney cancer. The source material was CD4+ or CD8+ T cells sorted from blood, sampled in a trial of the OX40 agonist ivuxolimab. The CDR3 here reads CASSLLRNQGNEQFF. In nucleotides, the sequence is TGCGCCAGCAGCCTCCTGCGTAATCAGGGGAATGAGCAGTTCTTC.